This T cell receptor (beta chain) derives from a study of cytomegalovirus exposure and HLA in healthy donors (dated by TCRdb to the late 2010s). A note on the overall study: An earlier analysis of about 560 of the donors reported 276 Gb of sequence data and approximately 120 million unique TCR beta sequences obtained from about 170 million T cells. Besides the first cohort of roughly 660 subjects, a separate validation cohort made up of 120 different subjects was used. The T cell repertoires of 666 subjects were profiled by immunosequencing and related to cytomegalovirus serostatus. Roughly 5 DR-DQ haplotypes were handled as single units for association and clustering because linkage in the cohort was strong. HLA typing included class I and class II loci at four-digit resolution. To predict cytomegalovirus infection status, the study brought together high-throughput TCR immunosequencing, statistical association of individual TCRs with disease status, and machine learning. Every repertoire in the discovery cohort had been generated on one and the same sequencing platform. The study aimed to test whether signatures of past pathogen exposure could be identified by cataloging public T cell receptors. In a later analysis, previously published TCR beta repertoires from more than 500 donors were re-analyzed and high-resolution HLA genotyping was added so that TCR occurrence patterns could be studied. Rather than drawing on any new phenotypic data, the later analysis identified candidate immune exposures from TCR beta sequences and the way those sequences occurred across donors. An early release covering around 630 HLA-typed donors comprised about 300 gigabases of sequencing data and roughly 85 million unique TCR sequences. Across approximately 400 genotyped donors of the cohort, an average of about 250,000 unique TCR beta nucleotide sequences per donor were sequenced, and 15% to 20% of those sequences were non-productive. Among the 398 genotyped donors, around 79% belonged to the genetic ancestry cluster associated with self-reported Caucasian donors. Genome-wide SNP genotypes for about 65% of the roughly 670 donors were used in a later genetic analysis, which treated that subset as a discovery cohort. Donor age, sex, ethnicity and CMV serostatus were compiled together with the repertoire data. The number of typed donors differed by locus: about 620-630 for A, B, C, DRB1 and DQB1; 500 to 550 for DQA1; 606 for DPA1; and some 450 for DPB1. To decide whether each TCR beta V gene segment behaved as functional or pseudogenic, an earlier analysis of 587 of the donors relied on high-throughput TCR beta sequencing.

In total, over 600 healthy bone marrow donors made up the cohort. Cohort members were all nominally healthy when sampled, although unrecorded immune exposures were likely present. The donor was CMV seronegative and belonged to the group of approximately 320 seronegative cohort members. A peripheral blood sample was provided by each donor, and peripheral blood mononuclear cells were used for TCR beta sequencing. Genomic DNA was extracted from the blood cell samples with the Qiagen DNeasy Blood Extraction Kit. Study-wide conclusions, independent of this receptor: CMV serostatus was the only immune exposure information available for the cohort. Because HLA typing was unavailable for some donors at each locus, only the typed subset was used in association tests. Linkage disequilibrium might explain the correlated functional status among segregating V segments, but an unknown experimental factor could not be ruled out. A group of highly shared sequence variants was considered likely to be a technical artifact of the sequencing pipeline. In a later analysis, HLA-associated TCR beta chains were found to be more clonally expanded and to have lower generation probabilities than equally common non-associated chains. In a later analysis, the rate of TCR association differed among HLA loci, with DRB1 alleles having the most associated TCRs and HLA-C alleles having the fewest. Presence/absence analyses assumed roughly uniform sequencing depth across donors, an assumption that may not hold. While some public TCRs were present in many individuals, most TCR sequences turned up only very rarely across donors. A total of around 150 TCR beta chains were listed by the study as associated with cytomegalovirus. The authors suggested that the approach could potentially be extended to other disease states and immunological phenotypes. Cytomegalovirus status was reported to be diagnosed by the classifier with high specificity and sensitivity in both the original and validation cohorts. In this cohort, only TCR beta chains were sequenced, and detectable features were limited by the absence of alpha or paired-chain data. In an earlier analysis of around 600 of the donors, most TCR beta V segments appeared in productive rearrangements about 90% or about 30% of the time, broadly matching IMGT annotations. A further reported finding was that TCR beta sequences accurately predicted the HLA-A and HLA-B alleles for most subjects in the first cohort. Because counts were too low, some 16 rarely observed V segments, including chromosome 9 orphons, were excluded from the earlier analysis of 587 of the donors. According to a later analysis, most CMV-associated TCR beta chains appeared to be HLA-restricted, and the HLA associations seemed to be driven largely by CMV exposure. According to a later analysis, parvovirus B19, influenza, CMV and Epstein-Barr virus appeared linked to several top co-occurrence clusters. Some IMGT-functional V segments, including TRBV6-2 and TRBV6-3, could not be distinguished by the 87-base-pair reads and were therefore excluded. A few of the identified cytomegalovirus-associated TCR beta chains were confirmed in vitro to be specific for cytomegalovirus antigens. Strong co-occurrence of HLA alleles, especially DR and DQ, made assigning TCR associations to individual alleles difficult. According to a later genetic analysis, donors in an Asian-associated ancestry cluster had fewer N-insertions in productive TCRs than the approximately 710-donor mean. Specific HLA alleles were associated with 16,951 TCR beta sequences at a false discovery rate of 0.05 in a later analysis. An association between a missense DCLRE1C variant and V-gene and J-gene trimming of TCR beta chains was found in a later genetic analysis and replicated in an independent cohort.

Receptor amplification or capture employed the immunoSEQ multiplex PCR assay. A mixture of 60 forward primers for TCR Vbeta segments and 13 reverse primers for TCR Jbeta segments was used in the multiplex PCR. The CDR3 region of rearranged TCR beta genes was amplified from genomic DNA by a multiplex PCR assay. Amplified TCR beta libraries were sequenced as 87-base-pair reads on the Illumina HiSeq System. Regarding the original processing steps: Across the 670 or so repertoires, a later analysis counted tens of millions of unique TCR beta chains, roughly 11 million of which were shared by at least two donors. A nearest-neighbor algorithm error-corrected the raw reads and collapsed the reads into unique sequences, merging closely related sequences to remove PCR and sequencing errors. CDR3 sequences were aligned to IMGT reference sequences to assign V, D and J gene segments. For a sequence to be retained, a match of at least six nucleotides was required to both a V gene segment and a J gene segment. A rearrangement was called productive if the CDR3 had no stop codons and remained in frame with V and J, and every other rearrangement was called non-productive. CDR3 was defined by IMGT convention, running from the second conserved V-encoded cysteine to the conserved J-encoded phenylalanine. The earlier analysis of about 640 of the donors excluded any sequence lacking an unambiguous match to a single V gene segment. An earlier analysis of 587 of the donors called V segments functional above 56.7% productive rearrangements and segregating when the between-donor standard deviation exceeded 5%. A statistical classification framework was developed to diagnose cytomegalovirus status using the catalog of TCR beta chain sequences. In a later analysis, V and J genes were assigned by comparing TCR nucleotide sequences against IMGT/GENE-DB human TR gene sequences. A later analysis assigned CDR3 sequences and most-parsimonious VDJ recombination scenarios with the TCRdist pipeline. In a later analysis, each TCR beta chain was defined by its CDR3 amino acid sequence together with its V-gene family, and reads lacking a unique V-gene family were excluded. As a way to deal with suspected cross-contamination and a sequencing artifact, a later analysis dropped approximately 570 nucleotide sequences that were highly shared and had low generation probability. For each public chain, a later analysis derived a clonal expansion index from normalized ranks of inferred template counts within each repertoire. Generation probabilities in a later analysis came from a VDJ recombination model fitted to out-of-frame rearrangements, and those results were checked against IGoR. In a later analysis, hypergeometric tests were used to score TCR-TCR, TCR-HLA and TCR-CMV co-occurrence, with a repertoire-size bias correction applied to TCR pairs. In a later analysis, false discovery rates were estimated by permuting HLA or CMV assignments 20 times. In a later analysis, co-occurring TCRs were grouped using DBSCAN, with TCRdist sequence similarity added in when clustering inside HLA-allele-positive subsets. Repertoires with fewer than 30,000 or more than 120,000 public chains, plus five repertoires with anomalous nucleotide sharing, were excluded from co-occurrence clustering. TCRdb provides this immuneACCESS table in a form limited to in-frame rearrangements. Some clones are lacking; in checked studies, under half of them reflect an unresolved V gene, and why the rest are absent is not known. That table supplies the V and J calls and clone size; D and trimming were determined from the DNA. For this sample there are 150,000 to 180,000 clones; approximately 81% appear just once. The top ten constitute roughly 1.4% of the sample.

Concerning this clone itself: The antigen it recognizes is unknown. No clone much larger than this one lies a single base away; base qualities are absent.

The CDR3 covers 16 residues, taking in both the cysteine and the phenylalanine. The retained sequence is limited to the CDR3, 48 bases, with the frame set at the first base. Germline trimming: 4 bases from V, 1 base from J; junction bases outside gene matches: 9. The germline V gene (reference sequence) gives CDR1 as LNHDA and CDR2 as SQIVND. Sequencing was done on a sample of PBMCs. This TCR came from a man younger than 30 in good health and CMV-seronegative. The sequence is built from TRBV19 and TRBJ1-1; TRBD1 matches 7 bases in the middle. The DNA reads as follows: TGTGCCAGTAGTACGTTACCCTGGACAGGGAACACTGAAGCTTTCTTT. This is translated as CASSTLPWTGNTEAFF.